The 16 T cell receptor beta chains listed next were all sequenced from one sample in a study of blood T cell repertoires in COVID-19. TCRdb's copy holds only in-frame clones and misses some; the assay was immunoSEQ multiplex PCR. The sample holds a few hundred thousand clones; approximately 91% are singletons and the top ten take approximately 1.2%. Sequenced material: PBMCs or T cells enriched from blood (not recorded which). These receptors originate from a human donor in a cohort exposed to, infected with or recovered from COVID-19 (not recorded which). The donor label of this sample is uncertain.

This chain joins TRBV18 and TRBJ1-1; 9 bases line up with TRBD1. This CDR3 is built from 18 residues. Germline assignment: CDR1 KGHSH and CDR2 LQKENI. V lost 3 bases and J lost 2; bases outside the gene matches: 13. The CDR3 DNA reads TGTGCCAGCTCACCCCTGATAGGACAGGGGAATAGTAACACTGAAGCTTTCTTT. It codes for CASSPLIGQGNSNTEAFF.

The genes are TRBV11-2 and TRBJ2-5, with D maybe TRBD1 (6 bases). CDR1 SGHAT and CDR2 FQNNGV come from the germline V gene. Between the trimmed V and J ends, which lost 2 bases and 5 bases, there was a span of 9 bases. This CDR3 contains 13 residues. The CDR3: CASSLQGTETQYF. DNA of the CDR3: TGTGCCAGCAGCTTACAGGGGACGGAGACCCAGTACTTC.

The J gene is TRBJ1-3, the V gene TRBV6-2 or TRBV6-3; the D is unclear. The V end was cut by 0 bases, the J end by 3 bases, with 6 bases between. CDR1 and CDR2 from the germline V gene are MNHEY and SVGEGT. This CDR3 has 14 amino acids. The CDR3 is CASSYSSGGNTIYF. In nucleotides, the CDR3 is TGTGCCAGCAGTTACTCGAGCGGTGGAAACACCATATATTTT.

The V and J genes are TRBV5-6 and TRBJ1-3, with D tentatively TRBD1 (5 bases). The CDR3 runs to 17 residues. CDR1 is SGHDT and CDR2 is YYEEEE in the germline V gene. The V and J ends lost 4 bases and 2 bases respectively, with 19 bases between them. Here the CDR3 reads CASSHPSGLVTGNTIYF. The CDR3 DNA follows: TGTGCCAGCAGCCATCCGTCAGGGTTGGTTACTGGAAACACCATATATTTT.

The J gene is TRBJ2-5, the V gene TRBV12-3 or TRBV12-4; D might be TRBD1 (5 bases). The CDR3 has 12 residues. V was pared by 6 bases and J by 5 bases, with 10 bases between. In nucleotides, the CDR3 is TGTGCCAGCAGCTCAGGGTGGGAGACCCAGTACTTC. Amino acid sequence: CASSSGWETQYF.

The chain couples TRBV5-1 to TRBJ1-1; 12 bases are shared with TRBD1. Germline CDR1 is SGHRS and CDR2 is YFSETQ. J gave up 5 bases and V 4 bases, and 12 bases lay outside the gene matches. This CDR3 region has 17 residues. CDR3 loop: CASSLMGQGALGTEAFF. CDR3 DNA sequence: TGCGCCAGCAGCCTAATGGGACAGGGGGCGCTTGGGACTGAAGCTTTCTTT.

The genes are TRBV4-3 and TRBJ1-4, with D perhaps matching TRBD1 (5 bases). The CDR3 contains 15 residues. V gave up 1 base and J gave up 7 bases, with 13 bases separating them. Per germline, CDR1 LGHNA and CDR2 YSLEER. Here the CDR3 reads CASSQAEGPGEKLFF. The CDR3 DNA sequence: TGCGCCAGCAGCCAAGCGGAGGGGCCTGGTGAAAAACTGTTTTTT.

The CDR3 spells CAWTEDRAYEQYF. CDR3 DNA sequence: TGTGCCTGGACTGAAGACAGGGCCTACGAGCAGTACTTC. J is TRBJ2-7 and V is TRBV30; the match to TRBD1 covers 7 bases. The CDR3 loop spans 13 amino acids. Germline V gene sequence: CDR1 GTSNPN, CDR2 SVGIG (reference sequence). V lost 4 bases and J lost 2; bases outside the gene matches: 5. The full variable domain, its missing parts supplied by reference TRBV30 and TRBJ2-7, is SQTIHQWPATLVQPVGSPLSLECTVEGTSNPNLYWYRQAAGRGLQLLFYSVGIGQISSEVPQNLSASRPQDRQFILSSKKLLLSDSGFYLCAWTEDRAYEQYFGPGTRLTVT.

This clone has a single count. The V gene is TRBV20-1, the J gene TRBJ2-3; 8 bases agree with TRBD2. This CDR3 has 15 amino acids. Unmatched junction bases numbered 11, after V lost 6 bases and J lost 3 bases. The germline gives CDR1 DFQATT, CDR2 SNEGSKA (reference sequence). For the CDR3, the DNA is TGCAGTGCGAGTGATGTACAGCGGGGGACAGATACGCAGTATTTT. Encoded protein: CSASDVQRGTDTQYF.

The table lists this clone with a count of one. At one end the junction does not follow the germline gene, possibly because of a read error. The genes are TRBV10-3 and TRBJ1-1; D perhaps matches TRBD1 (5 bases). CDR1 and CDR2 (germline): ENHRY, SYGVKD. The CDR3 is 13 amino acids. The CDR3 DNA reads TGTGCCATCGGTGACAGCGCCATTACTGAAGCTTTCTTT. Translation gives CAIGDSAITEAFF.

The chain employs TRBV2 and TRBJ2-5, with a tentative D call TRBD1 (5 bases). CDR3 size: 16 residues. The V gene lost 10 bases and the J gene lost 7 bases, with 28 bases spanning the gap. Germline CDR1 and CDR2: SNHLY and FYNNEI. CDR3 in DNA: TGTGCCACTCAATCGGACCCAGGAGTAGGGGCGCGGACCCAGTACTTC. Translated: CATQSDPGVGARTQYF.

The CDR3 DNA reads as TGTGCCACCAGTGATTTTCCGACAGATACGCAGTATTTT. Translating gives CATSDFPTDTQYF. This chain links TRBV24-1 with TRBJ2-3; the D is unclear. Per the germline V gene, CDR1 is KGHDR and CDR2 is SFDVKD. CDR3 size: 13 residues. Trimming removed 1 base at V and 3 bases at J, with 4 bases between.

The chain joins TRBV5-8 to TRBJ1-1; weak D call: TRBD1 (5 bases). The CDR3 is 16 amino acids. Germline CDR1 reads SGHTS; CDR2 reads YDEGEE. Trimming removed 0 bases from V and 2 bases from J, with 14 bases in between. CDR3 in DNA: TGTGCCAGCAGCTTGGAAGGGCGCCAGGGAAACACTGAAGCTTTCTTT. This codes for CASSLEGRQGNTEAFF.

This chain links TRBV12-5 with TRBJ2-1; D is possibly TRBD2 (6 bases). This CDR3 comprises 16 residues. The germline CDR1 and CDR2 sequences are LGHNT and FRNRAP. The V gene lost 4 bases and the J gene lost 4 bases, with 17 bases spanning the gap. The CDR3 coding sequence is TGTGCTAGTGGTTCCCTCAACATAGCGGCTTACAATGAGCAGTTCTTC. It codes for CASGSLNIAAYNEQFF.

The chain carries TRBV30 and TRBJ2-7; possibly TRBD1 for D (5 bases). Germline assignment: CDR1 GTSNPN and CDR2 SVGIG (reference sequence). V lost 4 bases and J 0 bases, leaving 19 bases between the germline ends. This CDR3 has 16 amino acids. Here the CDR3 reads CAWNSRRGHSSYEQYF. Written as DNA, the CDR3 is TGTGCCTGGAACTCAAGGCGTGGACACAGCTCCTACGAGCAGTACTTC. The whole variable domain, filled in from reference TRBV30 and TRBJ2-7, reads SQTIHQWPATLVQPVGSPLSLECTVEGTSNPNLYWYRQAAGRGLQLLFYSVGIGQISSEVPQNLSASRPQDRQFILSSKKLLLSDSGFYLCAWNSRRGHSSYEQYFGPGTRLTVT.

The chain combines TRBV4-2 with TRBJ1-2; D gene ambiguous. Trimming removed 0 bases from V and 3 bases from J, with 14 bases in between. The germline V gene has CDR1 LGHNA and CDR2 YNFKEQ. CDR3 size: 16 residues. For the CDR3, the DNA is TGTGCCAGCAGCCAAGATTACTCACCGGTGGACTATGGCTACACCTTC. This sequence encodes CASSQDYSPVDYGYTF.